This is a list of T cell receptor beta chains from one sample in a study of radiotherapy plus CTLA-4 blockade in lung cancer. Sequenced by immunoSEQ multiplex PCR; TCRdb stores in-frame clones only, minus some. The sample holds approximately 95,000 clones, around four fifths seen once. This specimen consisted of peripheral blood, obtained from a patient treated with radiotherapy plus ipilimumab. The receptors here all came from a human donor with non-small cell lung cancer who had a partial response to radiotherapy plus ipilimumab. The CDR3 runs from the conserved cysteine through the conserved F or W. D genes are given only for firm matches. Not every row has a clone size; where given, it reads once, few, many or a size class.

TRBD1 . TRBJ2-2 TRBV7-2 TGTGCCAGCAGCCCCCCCGGGACAGCATACACCGGGGAGCTGTTTTTT CASSPPGTAYTGELFF
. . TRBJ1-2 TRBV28 TGTGCCAGCTGCCCCCCGGGGAGCTATGGCTACACCTTC CASCPPGSYGYTF
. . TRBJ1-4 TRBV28 TGTGCCAGCAGTTCCGTCGACAGACTTAATGAAAAACTGTTTTTT CASSSVDRLNEKLFF
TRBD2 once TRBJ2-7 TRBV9 TGTGCCAGCAGCCAGACCAGCGGGAGGCACGAGCAGTACTTC CASSQTSGRHEQYF
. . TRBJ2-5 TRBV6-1 TGTGCCAGCAGCGGGACAAGCCAAGAGACCCAGTACTTC CASSGTSQETQYF
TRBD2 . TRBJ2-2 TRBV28 TGTGCCAGCAGTTTTCCGGGAGGAAAGGCCGGGGAGCTGTTTTTT CASSFPGGKAGELFF
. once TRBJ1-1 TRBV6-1 TGTGCCAGCAGTGTCAAGAGGAACACTGAAGCTTTCTTT CASSVKRNTEAFF
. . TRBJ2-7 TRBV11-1 TGTGCCAGCAGCGCAGACTCTAGAGGAACCTACGAGCAGTACTTC CASSADSRGTYEQYF
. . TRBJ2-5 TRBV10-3 TGTGCCATCAGCATTGGAGGGGCCGTGGAGACCCAGTACTTC CAISIGGAVETQYF
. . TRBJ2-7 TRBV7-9 TGTGCCAGCAGCTTAGCGACCGGGGTGAGCACCTACGAGCAGTACTTC CASSLATGVSTYEQYF
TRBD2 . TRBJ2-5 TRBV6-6 TGTGCCAGCAGTTGGACTAGCGGGAGATCTGGAGAGACCCAGTACTTC CASSWTSGRSGETQYF
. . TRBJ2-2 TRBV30 TGTGCCTGGAGTGAGACCCTAGGAGGGGAGCTGTTTTTT CAWSETLGGELFF
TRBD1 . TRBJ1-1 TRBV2 TGTGCCAGCAGGGGCAGGGGGCGCGCGACCACTGAAGCTTTCTTT CASRGRGRATTEAFF
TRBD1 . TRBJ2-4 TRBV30 TGTGCCTGGAGTGTATCAACGTCAGGACAGGGTTTTTTGTTTAACATTCAGTACTTC CAWSVSTSGQGFLFNIQYF
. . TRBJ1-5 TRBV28 TGTGCCAGCAGCCCCCCGAGGGGGGGAGATCAGCCCCAGCATTTT CASSPPRGGDQPQHF
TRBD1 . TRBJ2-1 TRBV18 TGTGCCAGCTCGGGACAGGGGGCCTACAATGAGCAGTTCTTC CASSGQGAYNEQFF
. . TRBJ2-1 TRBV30 TGTGCCTGGAACCGCCTTGGACTAAATTTTCTTAATGAGCAGTTCTTC CAWNRLGLNFLNEQFF
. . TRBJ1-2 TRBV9 TGTGCCAGCAGCGTAGGAGTTAACTATGGCTACACCTTC CASSVGVNYGYTF
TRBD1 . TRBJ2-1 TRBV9 TGTGCCAGCAGCTCGAACTCCAGGGGGAGCTCCTACAATGAGCAGTTCTTC CASSSNSRGSSYNEQFF
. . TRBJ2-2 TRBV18 TGTGCCAGCTCACCACTCGGGACGAACACCGGGGAGCTGTTTTTT CASSPLGTNTGELFF
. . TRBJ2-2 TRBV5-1 TGCGCCAGCAGCTTAACAGGGATGAACACCGGGGAGCTGTTTTTT CASSLTGMNTGELFF
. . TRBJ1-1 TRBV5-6 TGTGCCAGCAGCTTGGTGGGGAGCACTGAAGCTTTCTTT CASSLVGSTEAFF
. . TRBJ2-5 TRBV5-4 TGTGCCAGCCGGGGGACAGTCCAAGAGACCCAGTACTTC CASRGTVQETQYF
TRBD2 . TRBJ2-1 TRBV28 TGTGCCAGCAGCTCCACTAGCGGGAGGTCCTACAATGAGCAGTTCTTC CASSSTSGRSYNEQFF
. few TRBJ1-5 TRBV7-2 TGTGCCAGCAGCCCTGAGCGGGCCATTCAGCCCCAGCATTTT CASSPERAIQPQHF
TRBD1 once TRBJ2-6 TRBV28 TGTGCCAGCAGTCGGACAGGCCTCTCTGGGGCCAACGTCCTGACTTTC CASSRTGLSGANVLTF
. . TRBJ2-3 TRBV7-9 TGTGCCAGCAGCTCTGGGAGCGGAGCCACAGATACGCAGTATTTT CASSSGSGATDTQYF
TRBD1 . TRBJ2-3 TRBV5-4 TGTGCCAGCAGCCCGGGACAGGGGGCAGATACGCAGTATTTT CASSPGQGADTQYF
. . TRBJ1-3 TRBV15 TGTGCCACCAGCAGAGATGGTTCGGGGAGTGGAAACACCATATATTTT CATSRDGSGSGNTIYF